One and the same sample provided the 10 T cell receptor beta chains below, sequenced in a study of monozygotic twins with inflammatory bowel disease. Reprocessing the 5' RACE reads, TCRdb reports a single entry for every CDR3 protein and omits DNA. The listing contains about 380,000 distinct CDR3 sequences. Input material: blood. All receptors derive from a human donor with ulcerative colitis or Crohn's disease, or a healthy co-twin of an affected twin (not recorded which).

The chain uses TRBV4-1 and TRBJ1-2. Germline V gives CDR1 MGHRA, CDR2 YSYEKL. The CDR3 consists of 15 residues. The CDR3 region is CASSQDHVVSYGYTF.

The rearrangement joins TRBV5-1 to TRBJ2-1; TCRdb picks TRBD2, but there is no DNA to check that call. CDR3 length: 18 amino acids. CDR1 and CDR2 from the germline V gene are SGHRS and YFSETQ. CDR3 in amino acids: CASSFGTSGGAAYNEQFF.

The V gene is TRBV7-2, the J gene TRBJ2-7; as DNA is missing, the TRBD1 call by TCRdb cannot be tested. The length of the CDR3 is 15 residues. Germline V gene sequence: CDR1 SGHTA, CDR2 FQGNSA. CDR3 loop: CASSLPGTGVNEQYF.

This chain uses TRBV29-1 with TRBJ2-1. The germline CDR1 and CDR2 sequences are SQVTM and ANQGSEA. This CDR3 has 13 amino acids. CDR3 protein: CSVAVAPINEQFF.

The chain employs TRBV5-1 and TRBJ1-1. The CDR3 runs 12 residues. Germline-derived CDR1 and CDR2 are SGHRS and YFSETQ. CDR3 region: CASSLERGEAFF.

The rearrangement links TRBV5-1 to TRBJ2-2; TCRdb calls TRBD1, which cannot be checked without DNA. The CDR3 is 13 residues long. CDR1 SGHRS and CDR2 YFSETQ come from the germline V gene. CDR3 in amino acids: CASSPDRAGELFF.

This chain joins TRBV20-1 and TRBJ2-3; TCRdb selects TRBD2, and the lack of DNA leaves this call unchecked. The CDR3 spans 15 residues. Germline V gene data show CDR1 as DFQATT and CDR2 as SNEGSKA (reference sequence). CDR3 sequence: CSARPRLAGGDTQYF.

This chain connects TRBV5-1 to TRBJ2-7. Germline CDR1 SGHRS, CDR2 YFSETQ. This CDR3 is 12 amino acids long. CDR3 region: CASSQTTYEQYF.

The CDR3: CASSQEGLKNPYNEQFF. The rearrangement uses TRBV4-1 and TRBJ2-1; TCRdb calls TRBD2, which cannot be checked without DNA. CDR3 length: 17 residues. Per germline, CDR1 MGHRA and CDR2 YSYEKL.

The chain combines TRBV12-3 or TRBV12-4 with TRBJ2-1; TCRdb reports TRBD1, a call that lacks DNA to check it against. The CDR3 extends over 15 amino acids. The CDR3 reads CASCFGTLIYNEQFF.